This T cell receptor beta chain was profiled in a study of neurological immune-mediated disorders. 5'RACE generated cDNA with 10-nucleotide random UMIs. From the 5' RACE reads, TCRdb called clonotypes with MiXCR, one entry per CDR3 protein. The repertoire holds some 16,000 distinct CDR3 sequences, with about 14% as singletons. General observations from the study: The absence of any CDR3 amino acid sequence shared by expanded clones across subjects suggests that repertoires were private in all groups.

CDR3 length: 16 residues. The trim removed 5 bases at V and 4 bases at J, leaving 10 bases unmatched. From germline, CDR1 is SGHTA and CDR2 FQGTGA. This clonotype was seen at least ten times. Its specificity is not known. Sequenced: PBMCs. The V gene is TRBV7-3, the J gene TRBJ2-1, with TRBD2 matching 8 bases. This sequence originates from a man between 60 and 70 years old with HTLV-1-associated myelopathy (HAM/TSP). CDR3 protein: CASSPLGGGLYNEQFF. The CDR3 nucleotides are TGTGCCAGCAGCCCCCTCGGGGGGGGCCTGTACAATGAGCAGTTCTTC. The variable domain in full, with the rest retrieved from reference TRBV7-3 and TRBJ2-1, is GAGVSQTPSNKVTEKGKYVELRCDPISGHTALYWYRQSLGQGPEFLIYFQGTGAADDSGLPNDRFFAVRPEGSVSTLKIQRTERGDSAVYLCASSPLGGGLYNEQFFGPGTRLTVL.